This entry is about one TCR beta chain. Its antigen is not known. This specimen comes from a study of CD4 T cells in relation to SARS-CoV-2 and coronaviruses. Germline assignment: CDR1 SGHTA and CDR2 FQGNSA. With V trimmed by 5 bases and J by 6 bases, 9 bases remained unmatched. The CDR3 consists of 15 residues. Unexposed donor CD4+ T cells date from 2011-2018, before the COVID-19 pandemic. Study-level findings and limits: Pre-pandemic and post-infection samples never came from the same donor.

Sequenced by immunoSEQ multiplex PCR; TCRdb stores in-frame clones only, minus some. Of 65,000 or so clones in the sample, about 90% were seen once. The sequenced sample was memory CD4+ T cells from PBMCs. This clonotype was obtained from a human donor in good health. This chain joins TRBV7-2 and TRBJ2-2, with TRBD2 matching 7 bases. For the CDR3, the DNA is TGTGCCAGCAGCCTAATGGCGGGAGTGGCCGGGGAGCTGTTTTTT. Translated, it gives CASSLMAGVAGELFF.